This T cell receptor (beta chain) was recorded in a study of PD-1 blockade in mismatch repair-deficient tumors. Across the whole study: Enrolled about 2013-2016, patients had progressing, pretreated mismatch repair-deficient cancers of around 12 types.

Clones were read by immunoSEQ multiplex PCR, and TCRdb kept only the in-frame ones, dropping some. The table lists 45,000 to 60,000 clones, roughly 78% of them singletons. General observations from the study: After pembrolizumab, tumor-resident clones rose rapidly, then generally contracted before radiologic responses.

As to this clone: Its antigen is unknown.

Mismatch repair deficiency was confirmed in all patients, by PCR or immunohistochemistry. The TCR-sequenced patients were a few responders to pembrolizumab. The sequence was obtained from an adult with mismatch repair-deficient cancer. Here the sequenced sample was peripheral blood, taken 4 weeks after starting pembrolizumab.

The CDR3 DNA is TGTGCCAGCAGCTTAGTTGGGACTAGCGGGAGTACCAATGAGCAGTTCTTC. Residues: CASSLVGTSGSTNEQFF. The chain combines TRBV7-2 with TRBJ2-1; TRBD2 aligns across 14 bases. Trimming cost V 1 base and J 6 bases; bases outside gene matches: 5. From germline, CDR1 is SGHTA and CDR2 FQGNSA. The CDR3 has 17 amino acids.